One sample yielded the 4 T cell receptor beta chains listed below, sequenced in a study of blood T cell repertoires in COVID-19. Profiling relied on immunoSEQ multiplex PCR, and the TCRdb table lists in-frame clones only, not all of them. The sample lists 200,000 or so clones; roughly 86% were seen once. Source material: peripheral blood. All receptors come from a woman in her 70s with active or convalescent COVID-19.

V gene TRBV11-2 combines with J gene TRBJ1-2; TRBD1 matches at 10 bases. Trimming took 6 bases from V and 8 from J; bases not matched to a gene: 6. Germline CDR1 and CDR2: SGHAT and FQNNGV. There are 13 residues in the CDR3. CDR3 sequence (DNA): TGTGCCAGCAGGTCCGGGACAGGGGAGGGCTACACCTTC. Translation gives CASRSGTGEGYTF.

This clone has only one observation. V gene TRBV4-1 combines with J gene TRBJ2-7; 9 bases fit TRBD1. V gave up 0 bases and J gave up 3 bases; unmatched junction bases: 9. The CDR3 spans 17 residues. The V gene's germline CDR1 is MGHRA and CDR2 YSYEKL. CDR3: CASSQEGRDRAFYEQYF. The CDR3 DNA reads TGCGCCAGCAGCCAAGAGGGCCGGGACAGGGCTTTCTACGAGCAGTACTTC.

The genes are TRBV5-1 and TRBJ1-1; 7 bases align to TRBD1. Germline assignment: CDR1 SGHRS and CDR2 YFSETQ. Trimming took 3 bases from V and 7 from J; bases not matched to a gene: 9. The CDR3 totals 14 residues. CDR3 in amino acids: CASSYPWGDSEAFF. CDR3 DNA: TGCGCCAGCAGCTACCCCTGGGGGGACAGTGAAGCTTTCTTT.

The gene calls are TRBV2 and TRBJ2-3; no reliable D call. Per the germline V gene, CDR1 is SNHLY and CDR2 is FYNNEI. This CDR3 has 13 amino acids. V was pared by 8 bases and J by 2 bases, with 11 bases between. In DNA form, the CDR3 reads TGTGCCAGCGAATACAGCCTCACAGATACGCAGTATTTT. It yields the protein CASEYSLTDTQYF.